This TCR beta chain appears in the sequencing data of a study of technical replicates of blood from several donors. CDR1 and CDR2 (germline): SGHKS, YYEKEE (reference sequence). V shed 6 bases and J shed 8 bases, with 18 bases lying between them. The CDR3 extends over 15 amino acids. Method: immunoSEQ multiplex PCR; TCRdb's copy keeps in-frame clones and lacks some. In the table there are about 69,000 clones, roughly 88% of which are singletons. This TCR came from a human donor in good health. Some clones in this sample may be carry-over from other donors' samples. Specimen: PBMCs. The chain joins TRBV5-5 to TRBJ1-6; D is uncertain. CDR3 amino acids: CASNARSLGDSPLHF. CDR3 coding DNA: TGTGCCAGCAACGCCCGCTCTCTAGGAGATTCACCCCTCCACTTT.